A single sample gave rise to the 16 T cell receptor beta chains below, sequenced in a study of T-cell reconstitution after alpha-beta-depleted transplantation in children. Study results and limitations: From newly produced T cells came most of the T-cell counts and diversity one year after transplant.

These receptors have no identified antigens. A library of TCRbeta sequences, prepared with unique molecular identifiers, was generated. TCRdb reanalysed the PCR reads using MiXCR and keeps one entry per CDR3 protein. The sample lists about 300,000 distinct CDR3 sequences, 6.5% to 9% occurring once. Sequenced here: peripheral blood, sampled 360 days after TCRalphabeta/CD19-depleted stem cell transplant. The receptor source for this set is a female patient under 10 years old who had a stem cell transplant for Fanconi anemia, so the T cells may come from the graft donor.

This clonotype was recorded many times. The chain recombines TRBV5-5 with TRBJ2-1; D might be TRBD2 (6 bases). Looked up from germline, CDR1 is SGHKS and CDR2 is YYEKEE (reference sequence). The length of the CDR3 is 15 residues. Trimming took 5 bases from V and 1 from J, leaving 13 bases between them. The DNA for the CDR3 is TGTGCCAGCAGTGAACTAGCTCCATCCTACAATGAGCAGTTCTTC. This gives the protein CASSELAPSYNEQFF.

Many counts were recorded for this clonotype. The chain carries TRBV29-1 and TRBJ2-7; 7 bases are a match to TRBD1. Germline CDR1 SQVTM, CDR2 ANQGSEA. The CDR3 totals 15 residues. J lost 3 bases, V lost 1 base, and 9 bases had no gene match. Here the CDR3 reads CSVEGGRGQDYEQYF. The CDR3 DNA sequence: TGCAGCGTTGAAGGGGGTCGCGGACAGGACTACGAGCAGTACTTC.

This clonotype appeared many times. Here the CDR3 reads CASSLDARENEQFF. As DNA, the CDR3 is TGTGCCAGCAGCTTGGATGCGCGGGAGAATGAGCAGTTCTTC. The gene calls are TRBV5-6 and TRBJ2-1; TRBD2 matches at 7 bases. J was trimmed by 7 bases and V by 0 bases; bases with no gene match: 4. Germline loops: CDR1 SGHDT, CDR2 YYEEEE. The CDR3 length is 14 residues.

Ten or more counts support this clonotype. V is TRBV28 and J is TRBJ2-1; D is uncertain. CDR3 length: 14 amino acids. Trimming took off 2 bases at V and 8 bases at J, with 13 bases between the two ends. Germline CDR1 and CDR2: MDHEN and SYDVKM. This chain's CDR3 is CASSLPPFRHEQFF. The CDR3 nucleotides are TGTGCCAGCAGTTTACCCCCATTTCGCCATGAGCAGTTCTTC.

The chain joins TRBV7-2 to TRBJ2-7; D may be TRBD1 or TRBD2 (5 bases each). This CDR3 spans 13 amino acids. Trimming removed 0 bases at V and 5 bases at J, with 8 bases between. The germline CDR1 and CDR2 sequences are SGHTA and FQGNSA. The CDR3 bases are TGTGCCAGCAGCTTAGCGCAGGGAGACGAGCAGTACGTC. It translates to CASSLAQGDEQYV.

This chain uses TRBV28 with TRBJ2-2; TRBD1 agrees at 8 bases. CDR3 length: 15 residues. Germline assignment: CDR1 MDHEN and CDR2 SYDVKM. With 5 bases clipped from V and 5 bases from J, the junction kept 7 bases outside the gene matches. The CDR3 bases are TGTGCCAGCAGTCCCTCGGACAGGGAAACCGGGGAGCTGTTTTTT. This encodes CASSPSDRETGELFF.

This clonotype was counted at least ten times. The chain combines TRBV27 with TRBJ2-7, with 10 bases lining up with TRBD1. Germline lookup yields CDR1 MNHEY and CDR2 SMNVEV (reference sequence). The CDR3 is 15 amino acids. J was trimmed by 3 bases and V by 6 bases; bases with no gene match: 8. The CDR3 sequence is CASSNTGTGVYEQYF. CDR3 bases: TGTGCCAGCAGCAATACCGGGACAGGGGTCTACGAGCAGTACTTC.

In this sample, this clonotype turned up many times. The DNA of the CDR3 is TGTGCCATCAGCGACAGCTACCAAGAGACCCAGTACTTC. This encodes CAISDSYQETQYF. The V call is TRBV10-3, the J call TRBJ2-5; weak D call: TRBD1 (5 bases). CDR1 and CDR2 from the germline V gene are ENHRY and SYGVKD. Trimming removed 6 bases from V and 0 bases from J, with 8 bases in between. The CDR3 has 13 residues.

The sample holds a few counts of this clonotype. The chain joins TRBV4-2 to TRBJ1-4, with 8 bases fitting TRBD1. Germline-derived CDR1 and CDR2 are LGHNA and YNFKEQ. The CDR3 contains 14 residues. With 4 bases clipped from V and 6 bases from J, the junction kept 4 bases outside the gene matches. This CDR3 is CASSLDRADEKLFF. The CDR3 coding sequence is TGTGCCAGCAGCCTGGACAGGGCGGATGAAAAACTGTTTTTT.

The CDR3 sequence: CASSLTGGASTGELFF. The DNA of the CDR3 is TGTGCCAGCAGCCTCACAGGGGGCGCAAGCACCGGGGAGCTGTTTTTT. J is TRBJ2-2 and V is TRBV7-3; 9 bases fit TRBD1. The CDR3 extends over 16 amino acids. CDR1 is SGHTA, CDR2 FQGTGA, per germline. Trimming at V came to 5 bases and at J to 4 bases, leaving 8 bases not matched to a gene.

This clonotype was detected ten times or more. The chain combines TRBV7-9 with TRBJ2-1; D is ambiguous. The CDR3 contains 13 residues. V gave up 7 bases and J gave up 4 bases, with 11 bases separating them. The germline V gene encodes CDR1 SEHNR and CDR2 FQNEAQ (reference sequence). For the CDR3, the DNA is TGTGCCAGCACCCTAGACCAGTACAATGAGCAGTTCTTC. It encodes CASTLDQYNEQFF. The full variable domain, in which reference TRBV7-9 and TRBJ2-1 provide the parts outside the CDR3, is DTGVSQNPRHKITKRGQNVTFRCDPISEHNRLYWYRQTLGQGPEFLTYFQNEAQLEKSRLLSDRFSAERPKGSFSTLEIQRTEQGDSAMYLCASTLDQYNEQFFGPGTRLTVL.

This clonotype was detected a few times. The chain employs TRBV15 and TRBJ1-4; no clear D gene. Germline-derived CDR1 and CDR2 are LNHNV and YYDKDF (reference sequence). The CDR3 spans 14 residues. The ends were cut back, 0 bases at V and 3 bases at J, with 5 bases in the middle. For the CDR3, the DNA is TGTGCCACCAGCAGAGATGGGGCTAATGAAAAACTGTTTTTT. It codes for CATSRDGANEKLFF. Full variable domain (outside the CDR3, taken from reference TRBV15 and TRBJ1-4): DAMVIQNPRYQVTQFGKPVTLSCSQTLNHNVMYWYQQKSSQAPKLLFHYYDKDFNNEADTPDNFQSRRPNTSFCFLDIRSPGLGDTAMYLCATSRDGANEKLFFGSGTQLSVL.

This clonotype was detected ten times or more. The V and J genes are TRBV6-5 and TRBJ1-2; D call uncertain. From germline, CDR1 is MNHEY and CDR2 SVGAGI. Trimming took off 7 bases at V and 0 bases at J, with 6 bases between the two ends. The CDR3 runs 12 residues. The CDR3 is CASMRANYGYTF. For the CDR3, the DNA is TGTGCCAGCATGAGGGCTAACTATGGCTACACCTTC.

This clonotype was found many times. The chain links TRBV4-3 to TRBJ1-1; tentative D call: TRBD1 (5 bases). The length of the CDR3 is 17 residues. V shed 0 bases and J shed 0 bases, with 14 bases lying between them. Germline lookup yields CDR1 LGHNA and CDR2 YSLEER. CDR3 DNA: TGCGCCAGCAGCCAAGACTGGAGGGAGGGGCTGAACACTGAAGCTTTCTTT. Residues: CASSQDWREGLNTEAFF.

In this sample, this clonotype turned up many times. The rearrangement joins TRBV29-1 to TRBJ2-1; D call uncertain. Per the germline V gene, CDR1 is SQVTM and CDR2 is ANQGSEA. Trimming pared 7 bases from V and 5 bases from J, leaving 12 bases between. The CDR3 consists of 12 residues. CDR3 loop: CSGRDRDNEQFF. The CDR3 DNA reads TGCAGCGGGCGCGACCGGGACAATGAGCAGTTCTTC.

This clonotype showed up many times. V gene TRBV12-3 or TRBV12-4 combines with J gene TRBJ2-2; 7 bases agree with TRBD1. V lost 6 bases and J lost 7; bases outside the gene matches: 11. This CDR3 is built from 15 residues. This CDR3 reads CASSPRQGGNGELFF. The CDR3 DNA reads as TGTGCCAGCAGCCCCAGACAGGGTGGGAACGGGGAGCTGTTTTTT.